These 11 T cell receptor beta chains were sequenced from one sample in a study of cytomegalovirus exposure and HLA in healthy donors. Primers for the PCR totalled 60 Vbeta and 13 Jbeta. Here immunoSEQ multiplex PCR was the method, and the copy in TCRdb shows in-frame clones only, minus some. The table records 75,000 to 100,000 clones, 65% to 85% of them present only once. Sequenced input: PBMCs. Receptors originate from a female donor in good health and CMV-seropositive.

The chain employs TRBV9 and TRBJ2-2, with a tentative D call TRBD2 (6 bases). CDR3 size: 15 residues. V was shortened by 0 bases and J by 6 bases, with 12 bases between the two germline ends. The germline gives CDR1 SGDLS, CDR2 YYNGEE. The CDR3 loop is CASSVAPRESGELFF. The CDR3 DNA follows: TGTGCCAGCAGCGTAGCCCCCCGGGAGTCCGGGGAGCTGTTTTTT. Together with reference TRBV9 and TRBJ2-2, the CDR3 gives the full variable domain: DSGVTQTPKHLITATGQRVTLRCSPRSGDLSVYWYQQSLDQGLQFLIQYYNGEERAKGNILERFSAQQFPDLHSELNLSSLELGDSALYFCASSVAPRESGELFFGEGSRLTVL.

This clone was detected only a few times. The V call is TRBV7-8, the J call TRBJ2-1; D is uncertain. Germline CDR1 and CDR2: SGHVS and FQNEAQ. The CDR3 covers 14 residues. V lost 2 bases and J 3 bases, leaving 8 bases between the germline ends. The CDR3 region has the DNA TGTGCCAGCAGCTTAAGACGGGTCTACAATGAGCAGTTCTTC. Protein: CASSLRRVYNEQFF.

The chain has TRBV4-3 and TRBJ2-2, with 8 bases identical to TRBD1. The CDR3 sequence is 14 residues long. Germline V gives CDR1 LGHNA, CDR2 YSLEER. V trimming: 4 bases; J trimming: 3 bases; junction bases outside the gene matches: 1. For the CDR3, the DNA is TGCGCCAGCAGCCCAGGGGGCTACACCGGGGAGCTGTTTTTT. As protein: CASSPGGYTGELFF.

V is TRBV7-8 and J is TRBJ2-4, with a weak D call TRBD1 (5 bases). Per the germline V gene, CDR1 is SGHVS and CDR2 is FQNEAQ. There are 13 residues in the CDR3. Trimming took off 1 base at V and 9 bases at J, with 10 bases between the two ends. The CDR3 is CASSLEGIGIQYF. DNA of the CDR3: TGTGCCAGCAGCTTAGAGGGGATCGGCATTCAGTACTTC.

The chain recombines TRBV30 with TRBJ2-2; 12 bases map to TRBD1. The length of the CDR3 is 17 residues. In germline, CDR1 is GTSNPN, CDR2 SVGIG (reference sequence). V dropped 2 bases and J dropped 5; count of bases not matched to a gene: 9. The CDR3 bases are TGTGCCTGGAGTCACCGGGACAGGGGGCGCGAAACCGGGGAGCTGTTTTTT. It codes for CAWSHRDRGRETGELFF. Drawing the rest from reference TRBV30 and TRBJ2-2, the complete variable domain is SQTIHQWPATLVQPVGSPLSLECTVEGTSNPNLYWYRQAAGRGLQLLFYSVGIGQISSEVPQNLSASRPQDRQFILSSKKLLLSDSGFYLCAWSHRDRGRETGELFFGEGSRLTVL.

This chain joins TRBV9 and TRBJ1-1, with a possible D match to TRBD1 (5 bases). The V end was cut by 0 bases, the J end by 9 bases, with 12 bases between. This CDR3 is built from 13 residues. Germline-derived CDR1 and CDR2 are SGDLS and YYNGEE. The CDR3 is CASSVGDSAQAFF. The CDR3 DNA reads TGTGCCAGCAGCGTAGGTGACAGCGCTCAAGCTTTCTTT.

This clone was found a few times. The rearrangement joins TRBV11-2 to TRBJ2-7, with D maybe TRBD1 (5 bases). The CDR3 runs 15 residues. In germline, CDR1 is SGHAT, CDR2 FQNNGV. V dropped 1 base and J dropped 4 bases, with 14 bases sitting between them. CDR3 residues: CASSLAEGAFYEQYF. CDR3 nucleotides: TGTGCCAGCAGCTTAGCGGAAGGGGCCTTTTACGAGCAGTACTTC.

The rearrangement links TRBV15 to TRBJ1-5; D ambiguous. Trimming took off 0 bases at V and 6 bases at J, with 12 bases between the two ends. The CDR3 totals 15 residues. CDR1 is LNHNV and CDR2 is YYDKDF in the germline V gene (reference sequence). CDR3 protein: CATSRDRVRSQPQHF. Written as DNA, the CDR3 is TGTGCCACCAGCAGAGATCGGGTTAGGAGTCAGCCCCAGCATTTT. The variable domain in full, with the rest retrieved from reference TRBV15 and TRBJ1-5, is DAMVIQNPRYQVTQFGKPVTLSCSQTLNHNVMYWYQQKSSQAPKLLFHYYDKDFNNEADTPDNFQSRRPNTSFCFLDIRSPGLGDTAMYLCATSRDRVRSQPQHFGDGTRLSIL.

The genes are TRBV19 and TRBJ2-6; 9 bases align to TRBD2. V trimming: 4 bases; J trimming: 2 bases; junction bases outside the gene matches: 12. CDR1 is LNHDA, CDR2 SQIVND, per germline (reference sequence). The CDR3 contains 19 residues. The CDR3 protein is CASSTPLAGERAGANVLTF. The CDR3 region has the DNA TGTGCCAGTAGTACCCCCTTAGCGGGAGAGAGGGCTGGGGCCAACGTCCTGACTTTC.

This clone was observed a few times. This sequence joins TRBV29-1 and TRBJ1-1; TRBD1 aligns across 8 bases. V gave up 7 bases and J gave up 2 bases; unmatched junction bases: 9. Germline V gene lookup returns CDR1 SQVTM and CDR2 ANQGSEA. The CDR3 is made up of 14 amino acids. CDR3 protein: CSANYGQGNTEAFF. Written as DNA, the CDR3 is TGCAGCGCTAACTACGGACAGGGAAACACTGAAGCTTTCTTT.

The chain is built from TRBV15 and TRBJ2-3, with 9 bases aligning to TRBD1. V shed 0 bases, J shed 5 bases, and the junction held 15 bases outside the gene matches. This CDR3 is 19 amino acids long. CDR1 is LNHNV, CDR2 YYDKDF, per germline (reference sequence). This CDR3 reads CATSRDVGSDRGEVDTQYF. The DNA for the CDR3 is TGTGCCACCAGCAGAGATGTCGGATCGGACAGGGGAGAAGTAGATACGCAGTATTTT.